The T cell receptor beta chain described here comes from a study of T-cell memory formation after mild COVID-19. Notes on the study in general: Pre-infection memory harbored some responding clones, suggesting cross-reactive memory joined. Clones that contracted clustered mainly in CM and EM if CD4+ and in EMRA if CD8+. Later expanders leaned CD4+, whereas day 15 to 85 contracting clones were balanced CD4/CD8.

A few counts support this clonotype. Its specificity is unknown. In TCRdb, the 5' RACE reads were re-called with MiXCR into one record per CDR3 protein. The repertoire includes about 360,000 distinct CDR3 sequences, roughly 13% of them detected once, and about 22% sits in the top ten. The CDR3 is 13 residues long. The germline V and J ends were trimmed by 1 base and 8 bases, with 11 bases remaining between them. The chain links TRBV12-3 or TRBV12-4 to TRBJ1-2, with D unresolved. The sample taken for sequencing was PBMCs or a T cell subset sorted from them (not recorded which). The sequence was collected from a man between 18 and 29 years old who had mild COVID-19 (a few samples of this study predate the infection). Cell type and time point are not known. CDR3 nucleotide sequence: TGTGCCAGCAGTTTAGGGGAATTACGCGGCTACACCTTC. Residues: CASSLGELRGYTF.